Listed below are T cell receptor beta chains from one sample, sequenced in a study of shared clonotypes between healthy human individuals. Here immunoSEQ multiplex PCR was the method, and the copy in TCRdb shows in-frame clones only, minus some. The repertoire consists of 850,000 to 1,200,000 clones, with about 75% occurring once and the leading ten covering about 1.5%. The source material was memory CD4+ T cells sorted from blood. The source of these receptors is a man between 18 and 29 years old in good health. Both conserved end residues are part of each CDR3. The order of the fields is V gene, J gene, CDR3 protein.

>TRBV20-1|TRBJ2-1
CSATSSREQFF
>TRBV10-1|TRBJ2-7
CASSPGGSEQYF
>TRBV9|TRBJ2-1
CASSSGLAGGNEQFF
>TRBV27|TRBJ2-3
CASEPLEAGGGRRTDTQYF
>TRBV4-1|TRBJ2-1
CASSQAGGPMPYNEQFF
>TRBV5-1|TRBJ2-3
CASSRQVGTDTQYF
>TRBV2|TRBJ2-7
CASSELVGGPHEQYF
>TRBV7-6|TRBJ1-2
CASSTQGFYGYTF
>TRBV6-1|TRBJ2-7
CASSDTFGPYEQYF
>TRBV29-1|TRBJ2-7
CSVGSSKSYEQYF
>TRBV6-5|TRBJ2-2
CATRSGVGSGELFF
>TRBV30|TRBJ1-1
CACGLTEAFF
>TRBV6-1|TRBJ2-1
CASSAGQSSYNEQFF
>TRBV9|TRBJ2-5
CASSVSTRVQETQYF
>TRBV2|TRBJ1-1
CASRPLLGGVAEAFF
>TRBV5-6|TRBJ1-6
CASSPRTGRNSPLHF
>TRBV6-5|TRBJ2-3
CATTSGGPSTDTQYF
>TRBV7-6|-
CASSFQQGAYEQYF
>TRBV6-6|TRBJ1-3
CASSLRLSGNTIYF
>TRBV5-5|TRBJ2-7
CASSLLKDEQYF
>TRBV19|TRBJ1-2
CASSIQANYGYTF
>TRBV29-1|TRBJ2-6
CSVRLPGANVLTF
>TRBV5-1|TRBJ2-2
CASSSTERGTGELFF
>TRBV29-1|TRBJ1-2
CSVEKGYTF
>TRBV5-1|TRBJ1-1
CASSLVGETEAFF
>TRBV2|TRBJ2-7
CASSSTGLLASYEQYF
>TRBV6-1|TRBJ1-5
CASRPTGSGPQHF
>TRBV5-1|TRBJ1-3
CASSLGPISGNTIYF
>TRBV28|TRBJ1-4
CASSLFGELFF
>TRBV6-1|TRBJ2-7
CASTGTGVEQYF
>TRBV6-1|TRBJ1-3
CASRPTFSGNTIYF
>TRBV19|TRBJ2-1
CASRDRSSYNEQFF
>TRBV28|TRBJ2-5
CASNSGGRETQYF
>TRBV30|TRBJ1-2
CAWNGQSNYGYTF
>TRBV19|TRBJ1-2
CASSRRERPHGYTF
>TRBV7-3|TRBJ2-1
CASSLNWSPKEKQFF
>TRBV10-3|TRBJ2-3
CAIRSSDRGTDTQYF
>TRBV7-9|TRBJ1-3
CASSRPGGGNTIYF
>TRBV7-9|TRBJ1-6
CASSLARGIGNSPLHF
>TRBV14|TRBJ1-4
CASSPRVGANEKLFF
>TRBV5-4|TRBJ2-1
CASSNPGGTRANEQFF
>TRBV9|TRBJ2-7
CASSVTGPYEQYF
>TRBV30|TRBJ1-4
CAWRRQGGSEKLFF
>TRBV5-1|TRBJ1-2
CASSLAGRVSSGYTF
>TRBV11-2|TRBJ1-2
CASSYQGAGYTF
>TRBV14|TRBJ2-7
CASSPRGSGVTYEQYF
>TRBV10-2|TRBJ2-2
CASQGLAGDPMRELFF
>TRBV7-2|TRBJ2-1
CASGRQGAYNEQFF
>TRBV12-5|TRBJ2-7
CASGSTILSYEQYF
>TRBV19|TRBJ2-5
CASSILAGAETQYF
>TRBV6-1|TRBJ1-2
CASSEDVGHYGYTF
>TRBV6-5|TRBJ2-3
CASSYSGQARDTQYF